A single sample gave rise to the 6 T cell receptor beta chains below, sequenced in a study of early T cells in non-severe SARS-CoV-2 infection. TCRdb re-analysed the 5' RACE reads in MiXCR, keeping a single row per CDR3 protein. The table lists some 57,000 distinct CDR3 sequences, around 5.6% of them singletons. The material sequenced was whole blood. These receptors were obtained from an adult who was a healthcare worker with PCR-confirmed SARS-CoV-2 infection or an uninfected control (not recorded which).

The table lists this clonotype with many counts. The chain combines TRBV24-1 with TRBJ2-7; no clear D. The V gene's germline CDR1 is KGHDR and CDR2 SFDVKD. V was trimmed by 4 bases and J by 7 bases, leaving 13 bases between them. The length of the CDR3 is 13 residues. CDR3 residues: CATSDPTSLEQYF. CDR3 nucleotides: TGTGCCACCAGTGACCCGACATCTCTGGAGCAGTACTTC.

This clonotype was picked up a small number of times. The rearrangement joins TRBV9 to TRBJ2-7; TRBD1 matches at 9 bases. CDR1 is SGDLS, CDR2 YYNGEE, per germline. V shed 4 bases, J shed 3 bases, and the junction held 11 bases outside the gene matches. This CDR3 region has 16 residues. The DNA for the CDR3 is TGTGCCAGCAGCCAAGGGGGACAGGGAAACTTCTACGAGCAGTACTTC. It translates to CASSQGGQGNFYEQYF.

This clonotype was seen ten or more times. The chain recombines TRBV7-9 with TRBJ2-1; TRBD1 agrees at 9 bases. The CDR3 totals 15 residues. CDR1 is SEHNR and CDR2 is FQNEAQ in the germline V gene (reference sequence). J was trimmed by 4 bases and V by 7 bases; bases with no gene match: 8. This CDR3 reads CASTATGGRYNEQFF. As DNA, the CDR3 is TGTGCCAGCACCGCTACAGGGGGCCGTTACAATGAGCAGTTCTTC.

Many counts were recorded for this clonotype. The rearrangement joins TRBV6-5 to TRBJ2-3; TRBD1 matches 9 bases. Germline CDR1 MNHEY, CDR2 SVGAGI. After removal of 6 bases from V and 3 bases from J, the junction contained 4 bases not matched to a gene. The length of the CDR3 is 14 residues. The CDR3 region is CASSRDRVTDTQYF. DNA of the CDR3: TGTGCCAGCAGCCGGGACAGGGTTACAGATACGCAGTATTTT.

This clonotype was seen repeatedly, ten times or more. This chain joins TRBV7-2 and TRBJ2-2; the match to TRBD1 covers 9 bases. The germline gives CDR1 SGHTA, CDR2 FQGNSA. V trimming: 6 bases; J trimming: 4 bases; junction bases outside the gene matches: 3. The CDR3 spans 14 residues. CDR3: CASRTGGITGELFF. The CDR3 DNA sequence: TGTGCCAGCAGAACAGGGGGCATCACCGGGGAGCTGTTTTTT. Drawing the rest from reference TRBV7-2 and TRBJ2-2, the complete variable domain is GAGVSQSPSNKVTEKGKDVELRCDPISGHTALYWYRQSLGQGLEFLIYFQGNSAPDKSGLPSDRFSAERTGGSVSTLTIQRTQQEDSAVYLCASRTGGITGELFFGEGSRLTVL.

This clonotype has ten or more counts. This chain links TRBV4-3 with TRBJ1-2; a weak D match, TRBD1 (5 bases). The CDR3 runs 15 residues. Trimming shortened V by 8 bases and J by 0 bases, and 16 bases separated the two germline ends. The V gene's germline CDR1 is LGHNA and CDR2 YSLEER. CDR3 in DNA: TGCGCCAGCCGGTCGTGGGACTTACCTAACTATGGCTACACCTTC. Protein: CASRSWDLPNYGYTF.